Sequencing of this TCR beta chain was carried out in a study of blood T cell repertoires in COVID-19. Seattle-derived patients entered the study during active infection and were followed longitudinally. Authors' data handling: Cell counts per sample came from amplifying reference gene primers. Libraries were prepared by immunoSEQ multiplex PCR; TCRdb keeps only in-frame clonotypes and omits some of them. V and J calls and clone size are given by that table; D and trimming were obtained from the DNA. The table shows approximately 300,000 clones, with about 93% occurring only once. The sample was peripheral blood. This TCR was sampled from a young woman with COVID-19, enrolled during active disease.

The CDR3 here is CASSLYTSSYNSPLHF. The CDR3 bases are TGTGCCAGCAGTTTATACACTAGCTCCTATAATTCACCCCTCCACTTT. The V call is TRBV28, the J call TRBJ1-6; no clear D. The CDR3 spans 16 residues. CDR1 is MDHEN and CDR2 is SYDVKM in the germline V gene. Deletions cut 1 base from V and 0 bases from J, with 7 bases between.